These 27 T cell receptor beta chains were sequenced from one sample in a study of OX40 agonist ivuxolimab in advanced cancers. Libraries were built with the immunoSEQ multiplex PCR assay. Not all clones reach the TCRdb copy of this immuneACCESS table, which keeps in-frame sequences only. Checked studies attribute under half of the gap to unresolved V genes and leave the rest unexplained. In this sample the table shows under 85,000 clones, 90% to 95% of which occur a single time. Around 4.4% of the sample comes from the top ten. The source was CD4+ or CD8+ T cells sorted from blood, collected in a trial of the OX40 agonist ivuxolimab. These receptors were collected from an adult with an advanced solid tumor such as melanoma, head and neck, liver or kidney cancer.

The gene calls are TRBV5-1 and TRBJ1-1; tentative D call: TRBD1 (5 bases). The CDR3 has 12 amino acids. V lost 0 bases and J 7 bases, leaving 7 bases between the germline ends. Germline loops: CDR1 SGHRS, CDR2 YFSETQ. The CDR3 nucleotides read TGCGCCAGCAGCTTGGTGGGGGGTGAAGCTTTCTTT. This translates into CASSLVGGEAFF.

This clone was detected only once. The chain uses TRBV6-5 and TRBJ1-3; no firm D call. CDR1 and CDR2 (germline): MNHEY, SVGAGI. CDR3 size: 15 residues. V lost 1 base and J lost 0, with 7 bases in between. The CDR3 sequence: CASSYLASSGNTIYF. The CDR3 nucleotides are TGTGCCAGCAGTTACTTAGCATCCTCTGGAAACACCATATATTTT.

The V call is TRBV7-8, the J call TRBJ2-1; D gene uncertain. Germline loops: CDR1 SGHVS, CDR2 FQNEAQ. Deletions cut 2 bases from V and 10 bases from J, with 6 bases between. The CDR3 extends over 11 amino acids. The CDR3 reads CASSLTQEQFF. The CDR3 DNA follows: TGTGCCAGCAGCTTAACTCAAGAGCAGTTCTTC.

The chain combines TRBV28 with TRBJ1-4; 7 nucleotides line up with TRBD1. Per germline, CDR1 MDHEN and CDR2 SYDVKM. Trimming cost V 7 bases and J 10 bases; bases outside gene matches: 6. The CDR3 consists of 12 residues. The CDR3 DNA reads TGTGCCAGCAACCTCCAGGGGGGAAAACTGTTTTTT. It is translated as CASNLQGGKLFF.

This chain uses TRBV7-2 with TRBJ2-5; no clear D gene. V was pared by 5 bases and J by 5 bases, with 15 bases between. CDR3 length: 14 amino acids. Looked up from germline, CDR1 is SGHTA and CDR2 is FQGNSA. The CDR3 nucleotides are TGTGCCAGCAGCCCCCCTAGTCTCTGGGAGACCCAGTACTTC. Translation: CASSPPSLWETQYF.

V gene TRBV30 combines with J gene TRBJ1-5; the match to TRBD1 covers 8 bases. Trimming at V came to 7 bases and at J to 6 bases, leaving 8 bases not matched to a gene. The CDR3 has 13 amino acids. CDR1 and CDR2 from the germline V gene are GTSNPN and SVGIG (reference sequence). CDR3 DNA sequence: TGTGCCTTAAGCAGGGGGCCCGGTCAGCCCCAGCATTTT. Protein sequence: CALSRGPGQPQHF.

The chain uses TRBV18 and TRBJ2-1; 9 nucleotides line up with TRBD2. The CDR3 consists of 16 residues. V gave up 2 bases and J gave up 9 bases; unmatched junction bases: 11. In germline, CDR1 is KGHSH, CDR2 LQKENI. CDR3 DNA sequence: TGTGCCAGCTCACCAACAATAGCGGGAGCCAAGGCTGAGCAGTTCTTC. Translating gives CASSPTIAGAKAEQFF.

The chain joins TRBV27 to TRBJ2-2; 8 bases are shared with TRBD2. This CDR3 comprises 16 residues. Germline CDR1 is MNHEY and CDR2 is SMNVEV (reference sequence). V lost 3 bases and J lost 2; bases outside the gene matches: 5. In DNA form, the CDR3 reads TGTGCCAGCAGTTTCTCTGCGGGAGGAAACACCGGGGAGCTGTTTTTT. It encodes CASSFSAGGNTGELFF.

A word on this clone: An end of the junction differs from the germline gene, which may be a read error. This chain joins TRBV7-7 and TRBJ2-2; no clear D gene. This CDR3 comprises 12 residues. Germline CDR1 reads SSHAT; CDR2 reads FNYEAQ (reference sequence). The CDR3 DNA reads TGTGCTAGCAGTTCGAACACCGGGGAGCTGTTTTTT. It translates to CASSSNTGELFF.

The V gene is TRBV2, the J gene TRBJ2-7; maybe TRBD1 (5 bases). The germline V gene encodes CDR1 SNHLY and CDR2 FYNNEI. CDR3 length equals 13 residues. The V end was cut by 5 bases, the J end by 2 bases, with 10 bases between. In nucleotides, the CDR3 is TGTGCCAGCAGTCCAACAGGTCCCTACGAGCAGTACTTC. Its translation is CASSPTGPYEQYF.

CDR3 protein: CASSGGSGANVLTF. In DNA, the CDR3 is TGTGCCAGCAGCGGGGGCTCTGGGGCCAACGTCCTGACTTTC. This sequence joins TRBV6-1 and TRBJ2-6; the D gene is possibly TRBD2 (6 bases). The CDR3 runs to 14 residues. V lost 6 bases to trimming and J lost 0 bases, with 6 bases between them. Germline values: CDR1 MNHNS, CDR2 SASEGT.

V and J are TRBV2 and TRBJ2-7; D possibly corresponds to TRBD1 (5 bases). V was trimmed by 1 base and J by 5 bases, leaving 18 bases between them. CDR3 length equals 16 residues. The germline gives CDR1 SNHLY, CDR2 FYNNEI. The CDR3 nucleotides are TGTGCCAGCAGTGAAGAGGGGCCCCCGAATTTTGACGAGCAGTACTTC. The encoded protein is CASSEEGPPNFDEQYF.

The genes are TRBV5-1 and TRBJ2-3, with D hard to call. Germline V gene data show CDR1 as SGHRS and CDR2 as YFSETQ. CDR3 length equals 15 residues. The V gene lost 4 bases and the J gene lost 0 bases, with 12 bases spanning the gap. The CDR3 protein is CASSRSVTSTDTQYF. CDR3 nucleotide sequence: TGCGCCAGCAGCCGAAGTGTGACTAGCACAGATACGCAGTATTTT.

The chain couples TRBV7-2 to TRBJ1-5, with 7 bases matching TRBD1. CDR1 is SGHTA, CDR2 FQGNSA, per germline. Losses at the gene ends were 5 bases for V and 7 bases for J; bases not matched to a gene: 8. The CDR3 runs to 14 residues. CDR3 bases: TGTGCCAGCAGCGTAGGGACAGTTCGACAGCCCCAGCATTTT. Translating it yields CASSVGTVRQPQHF. Using reference TRBV7-2 and TRBJ1-5 for the parts outside the CDR3, the full variable domain is GAGVSQSPSNKVTEKGKDVELRCDPISGHTALYWYRQSLGQGLEFLIYFQGNSAPDKSGLPSDRFSAERTGGSVSTLTIQRTQQEDSAVYLCASSVGTVRQPQHFGDGTRLSIL.

The rearrangement joins TRBV20-1 to TRBJ2-1; D gene uncertain. The germline V and J ends were trimmed by 2 bases and 9 bases, with 8 bases remaining between them. The germline V gene has CDR1 DFQATT and CDR2 SNEGSKA (reference sequence). This CDR3 is built from 11 residues. Written as DNA, the CDR3 is TGCAGTGCTAGACGTGGTACTGAGCAGTTCTTC. Its translation: CSARRGTEQFF.

This clone has just one count. This chain uses TRBV7-2 with TRBJ2-1; 10 bases line up with TRBD2. J lost 4 bases, V lost 4 bases, and 4 bases had no gene match. The germline gives CDR1 SGHTA, CDR2 FQGNSA. This CDR3 comprises 15 residues. This CDR3 reads CASSSWTSGYNEQFF. Here the CDR3 DNA reads TGTGCCAGCAGCTCATGGACTAGCGGTTACAATGAGCAGTTCTTC. Filled out from reference TRBV7-2 and TRBJ2-1, the complete variable domain reads GAGVSQSPSNKVTEKGKDVELRCDPISGHTALYWYRQSLGQGLEFLIYFQGNSAPDKSGLPSDRFSAERTGGSVSTLTIQRTQQEDSAVYLCASSSWTSGYNEQFFGPGTRLTVL.

This rearrangement joins TRBV14 to TRBJ1-1; D unclear. V was pared by 5 bases and J by 5 bases, with 18 bases between. CDR3 length: 15 residues. The germline gives CDR1 SGHDN, CDR2 FVKESK. The CDR3 sequence is CASSYFEGSGTEAFF. CDR3 nucleotide sequence: TGTGCCAGCAGCTACTTTGAGGGTAGTGGTACTGAAGCTTTCTTT.

V is TRBV7-2 and J is TRBJ2-1; 7 nucleotides match TRBD1. Per the germline V gene, CDR1 is SGHTA and CDR2 is FQGNSA. J gave up 4 bases and V 5 bases, and 8 bases lay outside the gene matches. The CDR3 runs 15 residues. The CDR3 DNA reads TGTGCCAGCAGCCGAGGACAGGCCCTGTACAATGAGCAGTTCTTC. Residues: CASSRGQALYNEQFF.

The chain has TRBV28 and TRBJ2-1, with 10 bases identical to TRBD2. V dropped 3 bases and J dropped 6; count of bases not matched to a gene: 5. Germline lookup yields CDR1 MDHEN and CDR2 SYDVKM. This CDR3 is built from 15 residues. The CDR3 nucleotides are TGTGCCAGCAGTTTTAGCGGGAGGAGGTCCAATGAGCAGTTCTTC. It codes for CASSFSGRRSNEQFF.

This chain's CDR3 is CASRRQGGYEQYF. In DNA, the CDR3 is TGTGCCAGCAGAAGACAGGGGGGCTACGAGCAGTACTTC. The chain links TRBV6-5 to TRBJ2-7; 9 bases agree with TRBD1. Trimming at V came to 6 bases and at J to 3 bases, leaving 3 bases not matched to a gene. Looked up from germline, CDR1 is MNHEY and CDR2 is SVGAGI. The CDR3 is 13 residues long.

The chain is built from TRBV28 and TRBJ2-5, with D hard to call. CDR3 length equals 14 residues. V was shortened by 2 bases and J by 4 bases, with 11 bases between the two germline ends. Germline V lookup: CDR1 MDHEN, CDR2 SYDVKM. The CDR3 DNA sequence: TGTGCCAGCAGTTTAGACGGTCCGGTAGAGACCCAGTACTTC. It encodes CASSLDGPVETQYF.

The chain is built from TRBV5-5 and TRBJ2-3; 8 positions match TRBD1. CDR3 size: 13 residues. Losses at the gene ends were 7 bases for V and 6 bases for J; bases not matched to a gene: 7. The germline V gene encodes CDR1 SGHKS and CDR2 YYEKEE (reference sequence). CDR3 region: CASGRGLRDTQYF. CDR3 DNA sequence: TGTGCCAGCGGCAGGGGGCTTAGGGATACGCAGTATTTT.

This clone was found a few times. The chain recombines TRBV18 with TRBJ2-5; a possible D gene is TRBD1 (6 bases). Trimming left V 3 bases short and J 4 bases short, with 9 bases between. CDR1 and CDR2 (germline): KGHSH, LQKENI. CDR3 length equals 13 residues. The CDR3 loop reads CASSPRTAETQYF. The CDR3 DNA reads as TGTGCCAGCTCACCCCGGACAGCAGAGACCCAGTACTTC.

This chain connects TRBV4-2 to TRBJ2-7; the D call may be TRBD1 or TRBD2 (5 bases each). Germline V CDR1 and CDR2: LGHNA, YNFKEQ. CDR3 size: 14 residues. The V and J ends lost 3 bases and 7 bases respectively, with 16 bases between them. CDR3: CASSQRDRVGEQYF. The CDR3 DNA is TGTGCCAGCAGCCAGAGGGACCGCGTGGGGGAGCAGTACTTC.

The chain couples TRBV10-3 to TRBJ2-1; possibly TRBD2 for D (7 bases). The germline CDR1 and CDR2 sequences are ENHRY and SYGVKD. The CDR3 loop spans 16 amino acids. With 3 bases removed from V and 6 bases from J, the gap between germline ends came to 18 bases. The CDR3 DNA is TGTGCCATCAGTGAACGTTCGGGGGGCAGCGCCAATGAGCAGTTCTTC. This encodes CAISERSGGSANEQFF.

The chain recombines TRBV11-2 with TRBJ2-7; TRBD1 is a possible D gene (5 bases). The CDR3 has 13 residues. Germline V CDR1 and CDR2: SGHAT, FQNNGV. Trimming removed 0 bases from V and 5 bases from J, with 8 bases in between. CDR3 DNA sequence: TGTGCCAGCAGCTTAGACAGGGCGGACGAGCAGTACTTC. This codes for CASSLDRADEQYF.

This rearrangement joins TRBV28 to TRBJ2-6, with 7 bases fitting TRBD2. Germline V gene data show CDR1 as MDHEN and CDR2 as SYDVKM. The CDR3 loop spans 17 amino acids. V lost 1 base, J lost 0 bases, and 3 bases stayed unmatched. CDR3 nucleotide sequence: TGTGCCAGCAGTTTATTGGGGGGGAGCTCTGGGGCCAACGTCCTGACTTTC. It codes for CASSLLGGSSGANVLTF.